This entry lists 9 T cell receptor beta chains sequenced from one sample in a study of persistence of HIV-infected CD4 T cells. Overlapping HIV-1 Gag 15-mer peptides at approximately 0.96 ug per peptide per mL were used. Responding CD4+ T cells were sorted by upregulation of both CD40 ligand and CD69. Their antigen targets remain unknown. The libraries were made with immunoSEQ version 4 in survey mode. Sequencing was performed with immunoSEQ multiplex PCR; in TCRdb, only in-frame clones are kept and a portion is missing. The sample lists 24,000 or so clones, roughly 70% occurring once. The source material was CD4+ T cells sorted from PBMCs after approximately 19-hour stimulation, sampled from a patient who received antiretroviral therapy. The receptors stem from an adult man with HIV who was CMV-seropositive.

CDR3 nucleotides: TGTGCCAGCAGTTTTCGGACAGGGAGCTACGAGCAGTACTTC. Residues: CASSFRTGSYEQYF. J is TRBJ2-7 and V is TRBV28; 8 bases agree with TRBD1. Germline loops: CDR1 MDHEN, CDR2 SYDVKM. CDR3 size: 14 residues. V shed 3 bases, J shed 3 bases, and the junction held 4 bases outside the gene matches. The complete variable domain, with remaining parts taken from reference TRBV28 and TRBJ2-7, reads DVKVTQSSRYLVKRTGEKVFLECVQDMDHENMFWYRQDPGLGLRLIYFSYDVKMKEKGDIPEGYSVSREKKERFSLILESASTNQTSMYLCASSFRTGSYEQYFGPGTRLTVT.

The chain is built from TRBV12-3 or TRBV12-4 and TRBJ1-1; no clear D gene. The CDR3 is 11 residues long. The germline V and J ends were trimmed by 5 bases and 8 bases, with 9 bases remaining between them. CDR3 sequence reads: CASSVIWEAFF. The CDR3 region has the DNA TGTGCCAGCAGTGTCATATGGGAAGCTTTCTTT.

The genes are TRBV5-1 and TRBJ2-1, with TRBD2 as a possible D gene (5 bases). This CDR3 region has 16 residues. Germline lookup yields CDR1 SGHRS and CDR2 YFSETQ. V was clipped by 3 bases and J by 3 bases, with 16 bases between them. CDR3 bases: TGCGCCAGCAGCTCCCGCCCGGGGAACATCTACAATGAGCAGTTCTTC. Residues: CASSSRPGNIYNEQFF.

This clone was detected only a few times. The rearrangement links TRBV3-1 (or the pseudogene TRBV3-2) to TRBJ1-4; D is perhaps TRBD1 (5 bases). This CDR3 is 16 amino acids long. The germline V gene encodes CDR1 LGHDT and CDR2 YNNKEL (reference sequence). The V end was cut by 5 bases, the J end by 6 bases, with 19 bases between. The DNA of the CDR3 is TGTGCCAGCAGCTCCCGGACCCGGGGCGGGGATGAAAAACTGTTTTTT. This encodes CASSSRTRGGDEKLFF.

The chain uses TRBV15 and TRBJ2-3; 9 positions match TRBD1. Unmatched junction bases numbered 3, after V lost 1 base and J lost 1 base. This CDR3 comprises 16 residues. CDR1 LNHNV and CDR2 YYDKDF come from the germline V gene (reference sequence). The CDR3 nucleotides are TGTGCCACCAGCAGAGCGGGACAGGGCGGCACAGATACGCAGTATTTT. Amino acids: CATSRAGQGGTDTQYF.

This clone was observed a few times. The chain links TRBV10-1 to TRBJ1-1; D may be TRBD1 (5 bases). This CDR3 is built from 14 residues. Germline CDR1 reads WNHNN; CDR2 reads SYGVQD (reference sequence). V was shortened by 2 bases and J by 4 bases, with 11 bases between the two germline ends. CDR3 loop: CASSETGISTEAFF. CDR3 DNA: TGCGCCAGCAGTGAGACAGGAATCAGCACTGAAGCTTTCTTT.

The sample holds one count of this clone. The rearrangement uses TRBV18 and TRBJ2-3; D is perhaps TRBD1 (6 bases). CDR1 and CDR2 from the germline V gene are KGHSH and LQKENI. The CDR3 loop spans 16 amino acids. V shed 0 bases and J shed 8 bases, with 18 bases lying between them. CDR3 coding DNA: TGTGCCAGCTCACCACCGGGGTCAGGGACAACGGGTACGCAGTATTTT. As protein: CASSPPGSGTTGTQYF.

The CDR3 loop reads CASSIPDTRATEAFF. CDR3 DNA: TGTGCCAGTAGTATCCCAGACACCCGAGCGACTGAAGCTTTCTTT. The chain recombines TRBV19 with TRBJ1-1, with D uncertain. Trimming pared 3 bases from V and 5 bases from J, leaving 16 bases between. Germline assignment: CDR1 LNHDA and CDR2 SQIVND (reference sequence). CDR3 length equals 15 residues.

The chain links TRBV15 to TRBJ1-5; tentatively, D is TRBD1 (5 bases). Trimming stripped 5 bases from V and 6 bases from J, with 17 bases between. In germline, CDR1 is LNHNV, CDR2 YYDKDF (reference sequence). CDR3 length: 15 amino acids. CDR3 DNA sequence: TGTGCCACCAGCGGAAATTCCAGGGTAGGTCAGCCCCAGCATTTT. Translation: CATSGNSRVGQPQHF.